This record looks at one T cell receptor (beta chain) sequence and its context. Its target is not known. Between the trimmed V and J ends, which lost 5 bases and 4 bases, there was a span of 8 bases. Germline CDR1 is SGHAT and CDR2 is FQNNGV. The CDR3 covers 12 residues. This record belongs to a study of cytomegalovirus exposure and HLA in healthy donors. Findings and caveats of the study: A missense DCLRE1C variant was associated with V- and J-gene trimming of TCR beta chains in a later analysis, and an independent cohort replicated the association. In terms of immune exposure information, only CMV serostatus was available. A highly shared variant cluster was judged a likely technical artifact.

60 Vbeta and 13 Jbeta primers were used in PCR. TCRdb keeps only in-frame clones here, not all; method: immunoSEQ multiplex PCR. The repertoire holds around 150,000 clones, with approximately 82% as singletons. The sequenced sample consisted of PBMCs. The rearrangement joins TRBV11-2 to TRBJ2-5; no reliable D call. This receptor was identified in a man aged 30-40 years in good health and CMV-seropositive. The CDR3 DNA is TGTGCCAGCAGCGCGGTGCGAGAGACCCAGTACTTC. This translates into CASSAVRETQYF.